Listed here is a single TCR beta chain. This clonotype was recorded a few times. Its antigen remains unidentified. No much larger clonotype is one base removed from it; base qualities were not supplied. The sample originates from a study of T cells in Graves' hyperthyroidism and ophthalmopathy (dated by TCRdb to 2018 to 2020). For the wider study: Peripheral blood was collected at initial diagnosis, before any treatment. To identify distinguishing TCR V-J signatures, a discovery cohort of 90 to 100 patients was used, comprising under 45 with Graves' ophthalmopathy and around 60 with stable Graves' hyperthyroidism. Prospective prediction of ophthalmopathy was tested in an independent validation cohort consisting of 18 to 20 hyperthyroidism patients and approximately 16 patients who later progressed to ophthalmopathy. The approximately 100 discovery patients were divided at random into training and test sets in a 7:3 ratio. The study also compared thyroid tissue and blood T-cell repertoires from about six Graves' hyperthyroidism patients. Following sampling, methimazole starting at 30 mg daily was given to hyperthyroidism patients, and high-dose intravenous methylprednisolone was given to ophthalmopathy patients. The paper reports TCR Vbeta CDR3 sequencing of some 140 peripheral blood samples: around 45 ophthalmopathy, approximately 74 hyperthyroidism and approximately 17 progressor patients. On the study overall, not on this receptor specifically: Most expanded thyroid clonotypes (frequency above 0.001) were also found in blood, which suggests that blood repertoires may mirror thyroid immune responses. Ophthalmopathy was separated from stable hyperthyroidism by a 13 V-J signature model, with around 90% sensitivity and about 81% specificity obtained in cross-validation and 80%/75% obtained in testing. No statistical method was used to set the sample size in advance, and investigators knew the group allocation. In validation, progression to ophthalmopathy was predicted by the model with 70.59% sensitivity and around 75% specificity, a median of around 5.9 months before onset.

The germline V gene encodes CDR1 MNHNS and CDR2 SASEGT. Measured from the cysteine to the phenylalanine, the CDR3 is 16 residues long. Left in the record is the CDR3 DNA by itself, 48 bases read in frame from the first base. Trimming removed 6 bases from V and 6 bases from J, leaving 21 bases between the germline ends. TCR beta CDR3 regions were amplified from RNA transcripts. A first-round RT-PCR of the TCR CDR3 used the HTBI primer set with the Qiagen OneStep RT-PCR kit. Libraries were constructed in a second round of multiplex PCR, after which size selection and purification were performed. Libraries were sequenced paired-end with 100 bp reads on an Illumina HiSeq2000. In the source study's methods: SOAPnuke was used to process the raw data, with reads discarded if the reads contained adapters or uncalled bases, had a mean Phred below 15, or lacked an exact constant-primer or identifier match. COPE v1.2.5 was used to merge high-quality paired reads, and clonotypes were defined as unique nucleotide sequences. MiTCR v1.1 was used to align clonotypes to the IMGT TRBV, TRBD and TRBJ reference segments. The analysis was restricted to V-J combinations with a frequency above 0.0001, which together covered about 99% of the repertoires. The TCS score was defined as F50 (clonal expansion) divided by E x V (chaos), with BLOSUM62-based TCRdist calculated between CDR3 peptides within each V-J. Welch's t-statistics and random forest reduced fewer than 600 V-J features to 13, which were used in a naive Bayes classifier (R e1071). Starting from the raw public reads, TCRdb applied fastp trimming at Q25, assembled clones with MiXCR and retained in-frame beta chains. One record per CDR3 amino acid sequence lists the most common genes and DNA. It is TCRdb's table, rather than the study itself, that gives the V and J calls and clone size. For this sample the table gives about 480,000 distinct CDR3 sequences, of which roughly 14% were detected only once. The biggest ten clones account for around 17% of the sample.

A patient counted as having stable Graves' hyperthyroidism if no progression to ophthalmopathy occurred over 18 months of follow-up. Hyperthyroidism patients were newly diagnosed, with disease duration under 2 months, and aged 18 to 65 years. Patients with uncontrolled infections, other autoimmune diseases, pregnancy or lactation were excluded. Diagnoses were established on the basis of clinical symptoms, serum thyroxine and TRAb, thyroid ultrasound, and orbital computed tomography. Ficoll-Paque density gradient centrifugation was used to isolate PBMCs from about 10 ml of fresh peripheral blood. Total RNA was extracted using Trizol reagent, and RNA quality was assessed on an Agilent 2100 Bioanalyzer.

The sequenced sample consisted of blood. The TCR originated in a young woman with Graves' hyperthyroidism. Rearrangement joined TRBV6-1 to TRBJ1-5, with TRBD1 as a weak D call on 6 bases. The CDR3 reads CASSSLTRGQGQPQHF. Here is the DNA: TGTGCCAGCAGCTCTCTTACGCGGGGGCAGGGTCAGCCCCAGCATTTT.